These 4 T cell receptor beta chains came from one sample sequenced in a study of T cells expressing NK-cell markers. TCRdb reworked the 5' RACE reads into one entry per CDR3 protein, no DNA. The sample has almost 450,000 distinct CDR3 sequences. Sequencing used blood T cells: a sorted CD56 or NKG2C T cell subset, CD4+ or CD8+ T cells, or bulk PBMC T cells (not recorded which). Receptors originate from a woman aged 18-70 years in good health.

The V call is TRBV29-1, the J call TRBJ2-5. Germline V lookup: CDR1 SQVTM, CDR2 ANQGSEA. The CDR3 is made up of 12 amino acids. CDR3 region: CSVRQIQETQYF.

The gene calls are TRBV20-1 and TRBJ1-2; the D call of TRBD1 rests on TCRdb alone, since no DNA is present to check it. Germline CDR1 and CDR2: DFQATT and SNEGSKA (reference sequence). CDR3 length equals 15 residues. The CDR3: CSAGVTGRVLYGYTF.

This chain links TRBV12-3 or TRBV12-4 with TRBJ2-1; the D call of TRBD2 rests on TCRdb alone, since no DNA is present to check it. The CDR3 covers 15 residues. CDR3 protein: CASQSLGSSYNEQFF.

V usage is TRBV7-9 and J usage is TRBJ2-7; TCRdb's assignment of TRBD2 cannot be checked, as there is no DNA. The CDR3 contains 15 residues. Germline assignment: CDR1 SEHNR and CDR2 FQNEAQ (reference sequence). This CDR3 is CASSLDGAGRYEQYF. Full variable domain (missing parts from reference TRBV7-9 and TRBJ2-7): DTGVSQNPRHKITKRGQNVTFRCDPISEHNRLYWYRQTLGQGPEFLTYFQNEAQLEKSRLLSDRFSAERPKGSFSTLEIQRTEQGDSAMYLCASSLDGAGRYEQYFGPGTRLTVT.